What follows are 29 T cell receptor beta chains derived from one specimen sequenced in a study. Each CDR3 protein gets one entry after TCRdb re-called the reads with MiXCR. The table records about 1,800 distinct CDR3 sequences, 25% to 30% of them present only once. The specimen was CD8+ T cells (not recorded whether cultured). The source is a female donor.

Sample share makes this clonotype large. The chain is built from TRBV3-1 and TRBJ2-1; TRBD2 matches at 8 bases. The CDR3 is 16 residues long. The germline V gene encodes CDR1 LGHDT and CDR2 YNNKEL (reference sequence). V trimming: 3 bases; J trimming: 3 bases; junction bases outside the gene matches: 7. CDR3 region: CASSHSSGFNYNEQFF. The DNA of the CDR3 is TGTGCCAGCAGCCATTCTAGCGGGTTCAACTACAATGAGCAGTTCTTC.

Concerning this clonotype: The junction departs from the called germline gene at one end, perhaps through a read error. This chain joins TRBV7-9 and TRBJ1-1; 9 bases match TRBD1. Germline V gene lookup returns CDR1 SEHNR and CDR2 FQNEAQ (reference sequence). This CDR3 has 15 residues. CDR3 protein: CASSLSTGGNTEVFF. The CDR3 DNA reads as TGTGCCAGCAGCCTGTCGACAGGGGGAAACACTGAAGTTTTCTTT. The variable domain in full, with the rest retrieved from reference TRBV7-9 and TRBJ1-1, is DTGVSQNPRHKITKRGQNVTFRCDPISEHNRLYWYRQTLGQGPEFLTYFQNEAQLEKSRLLSDRFSAERPKGSFSTLEIQRTEQGDSAMYLCASSLSTGGNTEVFFGQGTRLTVV.

In its sample, this clonotype is large. Relative to the germline gene, one junction end is altered; a read error may explain this. V and J are TRBV29-1 and TRBJ2-7; possibly TRBD2 for D (6 bases). CDR1 and CDR2 (germline): SQVTM, ANQGSEA. CDR3 length: 8 amino acids. CDR3: CSPRTTSF. CDR3 nucleotides: TGCAGCCCGAGGACTACATCCTTC.

This clonotype qualifies as medium-sized (0.01 to 0.1%). It is unclear where the CDR3 begins or ends on the DNA, so no DNA is shown, and the CDR3 is as TCRdb lists it. The chain has TRBV20-1 and TRBJ1-2; the D segment call TRBD1 is taken from the table without a DNA check. The germline V gene has CDR1 DFQATT and CDR2 SNEGSKA (reference sequence). The CDR3 spans 12 residues, counting both ends. CDR3 residues: CSAGTANYGCTF.

By share, this clonotype ranks as medium-sized. This chain connects TRBV12-3 or TRBV12-4 to TRBJ1-1; the match to TRBD1 covers 8 bases. This CDR3 has 14 residues. Losses at the gene ends were 5 bases for V and 1 base for J; bases not matched to a gene: 3. The DNA of the CDR3 is TGTGCCAGCAGTACGACAGGGGCGAACACTGAAGCTTTCTTT. Amino acid sequence: CASSTTGANTEAFF.

This clonotype was picked up a small number of times. The junction departs from the called germline gene at one end, perhaps through a read error. The chain combines TRBV9 with TRBJ2-1, with 8 bases that match TRBD2. The CDR3 is 14 amino acids. Germline values: CDR1 SGDLS, CDR2 YYNGEE. CDR3: CASSAEVGRDERFF. The CDR3 coding sequence is TGTGCCAGCAGCGCAGAGGTCGGGAGGGACGAGCGGTTCTTC.

This clonotype was seen a few times. This rearrangement joins TRBV10-3 to TRBJ2-1, with 9 bases fitting TRBD2. Germline CDR1 reads ENHRY; CDR2 reads SYGVKD. The CDR3 loop spans 15 amino acids. V shed 11 bases, J shed 9 bases, and the junction held 17 bases outside the gene matches. The DNA for the CDR3 is TGTGCCGCCAGTGGAGGGGCGGGGGGGCCGGGTGAGCAGTTCTTC. This gives the protein CAASGGAGGPGEQFF.

This clonotype is labeled as large. This chain joins TRBV13 and TRBJ1-1, with D maybe TRBD1 (6 bases). The CDR3 loop spans 13 amino acids. CDR1 and CDR2 from the germline V gene are PRHDT and FYEKMQ (reference sequence). The V end lost 2 bases, the J end lost 11 bases, and 15 bases lay between the germline ends. The CDR3: CASSLSLGGAAFF. The CDR3 nucleotides are TGTGCCAGCAGCTTAAGCCTCGGGGGGGCTGCTTTCTTT.

This clonotype is categorized as medium-sized. The rearrangement uses TRBV29-1 and TRBJ2-1, with a possible D match to TRBD2 (6 bases). The CDR3 consists of 13 residues. Per the germline V gene, CDR1 is SQVTM and CDR2 is ANQGSEA. CDR3 residues: CSLRDGRNNEQFF. Written as DNA, the CDR3 is TGCAGTTTGCGGGACGGGCGAAACAATGAGCAGTTCTTC.

Points on this clonotype: Sequence at one end of the junction differs from germline and may be a read error. The rearrangement uses TRBV4-1 and TRBJ1-3; D gene unclear. Germline V gene sequence: CDR1 MGHRA, CDR2 YSYEKL. This CDR3 contains 15 residues. The CDR3 DNA reads as TGCGCCAGCAGCCAAGGGCGTGGGTCTGGAAACACCACATATTTT. Its protein product is CASSQGRGSGNTTYF.

This clonotype is deemed medium-sized (0.01 to 0.1%). The gene calls are TRBV7-6 and TRBJ2-1; either TRBD1 or TRBD2 may supply D (6 bases each). Germline V gives CDR1 SGHVS, CDR2 FNYEAQ. The germline V and J ends were trimmed by 1 base and 3 bases, with 13 bases remaining between them. This CDR3 comprises 16 residues. The CDR3 is CASSLGGAGDYNEQFF. The CDR3 DNA follows: TGTGCCAGCAGCTTAGGGGGGGCAGGGGACTACAATGAGCAGTTCTTC.

This clonotype qualifies as medium-sized (0.01 to 0.1%). The chain carries TRBV9 and TRBJ1-5; no reliable D call. The CDR3 has 14 residues. Trimming pared 0 bases from V and 4 bases from J, leaving 8 bases between. Germline CDR1 SGDLS, CDR2 YYNGEE. This chain's CDR3 is CASSVDGMNQPQHF. The CDR3 nucleotides read TGTGCCAGCAGCGTAGACGGAATGAATCAGCCCCAGCATTTT.

By share, this clonotype counts as medium-sized. Just one base apart from a much larger clone, this may be a read error. V usage is TRBV6-6 and J usage is TRBJ1-5; possible D gene TRBD1, 6 bases. The germline V gene encodes CDR1 MNHNY and CDR2 SVGAGI (reference sequence). The CDR3 has 13 residues. Trimming cost V 6 bases and J 6 bases, with 12 bases left between them. The CDR3 spells CASSRGAGQPQHF. The CDR3 bases are TGTGCCAGCAGCCGGGGGGCTGGTCAGCCCCAGCATTTT.

This clonotype was counted a few times. Compared with germline, one end of the junction differs, possibly owing to a read error. The V call is TRBV20-1, the J call TRBJ2-1, with D possibly TRBD2 on 5 matching bases. The germline CDR1 and CDR2 sequences are DFQATT and SNEGSKA (reference sequence). CDR3 length: 16 amino acids. CDR3 in amino acids: CSARDQRTSLHNGQFF. The CDR3 DNA reads TGCAGTGCTAGAGATCAAAGAACTAGTCTGCACAATGGGCAGTTCTTC.

This clonotype is categorized as medium-sized (0.01 to 0.1%). V is TRBV20-1 and J is TRBJ2-7; 10 bases match TRBD2. Germline trimming cut 1 base from V and 2 bases from J; bases unmatched to any gene: 2. The CDR3 totals 14 residues. Germline loops: CDR1 DFQATT, CDR2 SNEGSKA (reference sequence). CDR3: CSARGLAGAYEQYF. As DNA, the CDR3 is TGCAGTGCTAGAGGTCTAGCGGGGGCCTACGAGCAGTACTTC.

By share of the sample, this clonotype is large. The chain is built from TRBV4-1 and TRBJ1-2; TRBD1 matches at 7 bases. The CDR3 spans 16 residues. Germline V CDR1 and CDR2: MGHRA, YSYEKL. J was trimmed by 2 bases and V by 1 base; bases with no gene match: 7. CDR3 coding DNA: TGCGCCAGCAGCCAAGTCTGGGACAGCACGAACTATGGCTACACCTTC. Residues: CASSQVWDSTNYGYTF.

Within the sample, this clonotype is large. The V call is TRBV9, the J call TRBJ2-2, with D perhaps being TRBD1 or TRBD2 (6 bases each). The V gene lost 0 bases and the J gene lost 6 bases, with 9 bases spanning the gap. The CDR3 spans 14 residues. CDR1 SGDLS and CDR2 YYNGEE come from the germline V gene. CDR3 nucleotide sequence: TGTGCCAGCAGCGTAGAGGGGGGATCCGGGGAGCTGTTTTTT. Translating it yields CASSVEGGSGELFF.

Notes on this clonotype: At one end, the junction sequence differs from germline, possibly due to a read error. This chain links TRBV19 with TRBJ2-7; TRBD2 might be the D (6 bases). The germline V gene encodes CDR1 LNHDA and CDR2 SQIVND (reference sequence). The CDR3 is made up of 14 amino acids. The CDR3, as DNA: TGTGCCGGTAGTGAACCGGGACTGGGATACGAGCAGTACTTC. Its translation is CAGSEPGLGYEQYF.

V usage is TRBV5-5 and J usage is TRBJ2-1; TRBD2 is a possible D gene (6 bases). The CDR3 length is 19 residues. Germline V gives CDR1 SGHKS, CDR2 YYEKEE (reference sequence). The V gene lost 0 bases and the J gene lost 0 bases, with 19 bases spanning the gap. CDR3 residues: CASSLVHGGAYDSYNEQFF. In DNA, the CDR3 is TGTGCCAGCAGCTTGGTCCACGGGGGAGCGTATGACTCCTACAATGAGCAGTTCTTC.

This clonotype rates as medium-sized. The chain combines TRBV6-1 with TRBJ2-5; tentatively, D is TRBD2 (6 bases). CDR1 is MNHNS, CDR2 SASEGT, per germline. This CDR3 has 13 residues. V shed 3 bases and J shed 5 bases, with 10 bases lying between them. CDR3 sequence reads: CASSDFREETQYF. DNA of the CDR3: TGTGCCAGCAGTGATTTTCGGGAGGAGACCCAGTACTTC.

In its sample, this clonotype is large. V usage is TRBV21-1 and J usage is TRBJ2-7; the D segment call TRBD2 is taken from the table without a DNA check. TRBV21-1 is a documented pseudogene. This CDR3 has 15 residues. CDR3 nucleotide sequence: TGTGCCAGCAGCAGAGGTCGACTAGCTACGGGGGAGCAGTACTTC. Residues: CASSRGRLATGEQYF.

Judged by abundance, this clonotype is medium-sized. Since a much larger clone is just one base distant, this may be a read error. The rearrangement links TRBV5-5 to TRBJ2-1; unclear D gene. From germline, CDR1 is SGHKS and CDR2 YYEKEE (reference sequence). CDR3 length: 15 residues. Trimming took off 4 bases at V and 2 bases at J, with 13 bases between the two ends. The CDR3 here is CASSPLLPTYNEQFF. The CDR3 bases are TGTGCCAGCAGCCCGCTCTTGCCTACCTACAATGAGCAGTTCTTC.

This clonotype was counted between two and nine times. The rearrangement joins TRBV7-9 to TRBJ2-1, with TRBD2 identical over 10 bases. Germline trimming cut 4 bases from V and 8 bases from J; bases unmatched to any gene: 11. The germline CDR1 and CDR2 sequences are SEHNR and FQNEAQ (reference sequence). There are 16 residues in the CDR3. Written as DNA, the CDR3 is TGTGCCAGCAGCTCTATTCTAGCGGGAGATGCCGATGAGCAGTTCTTC. This sequence encodes CASSSILAGDADEQFF.

A note on this clonotype: Given a much more abundant clone one base away, this may be a read error. This chain joins TRBV20-1 and TRBJ2-5; 7 nucleotides match TRBD1. The trim removed 3 bases at V and 4 bases at J, leaving 14 bases unmatched. This CDR3 is 16 amino acids long. From germline, CDR1 is DFQATT and CDR2 SNEGSKA (reference sequence). The DNA for the CDR3 is TGCAGTGCTAGGGGGATTACAGGGGAAACGGGAGAGACCCAGTACTTC. Protein sequence: CSARGITGETGETQYF.

This clonotype is large. V usage is TRBV29-1 and J usage is TRBJ2-1; 8 nucleotides align to TRBD2. CDR1 is SQVTM and CDR2 is ANQGSEA in the germline V gene. This CDR3 is built from 14 residues. V gave up 2 bases and J gave up 3 bases; unmatched junction bases: 3. The chain's CDR3 is CSVERTSIYNEQFF. In DNA form, the CDR3 reads TGCAGCGTTGAAAGGACTAGCATCTACAATGAGCAGTTCTTC.

By share of the sample, this clonotype is large (0.1 to 1%). V usage is TRBV29-1 and J usage is TRBJ2-1; tentative D call: TRBD1 (6 bases). The V gene lost 1 base and the J gene lost 6 bases, with 16 bases spanning the gap. The CDR3 loop spans 15 amino acids. Germline lookup yields CDR1 SQVTM and CDR2 ANQGSEA. The CDR3 DNA reads TGCAGCGTTGAAGGGGTGACAGGTCCCGCCAATGAGCAGTTCTTC. Amino acids: CSVEGVTGPANEQFF.

By share of the sample, this clonotype is medium-sized. This chain uses TRBV7-2 with TRBJ1-4; D not resolved. The germline V gene has CDR1 SGHTA and CDR2 FQGNSA. The CDR3 contains 15 residues. Trimming pared 6 bases from V and 0 bases from J, leaving 11 bases between. CDR3 residues: CASSNEFATNEKLFF. The DNA of the CDR3 is TGTGCCAGCAGTAACGAATTTGCAACTAATGAAAAACTGTTTTTT.

This clonotype qualifies as medium-sized. The chain couples TRBV6-6 to TRBJ1-5; no firm D call. Trimming cost V 0 bases and J 8 bases, with 8 bases left between them. CDR1 is MNHNY, CDR2 SVGAGI, per germline (reference sequence). The CDR3 extends over 13 amino acids. The CDR3 DNA reads TGTGCCAGCAGTTACTCATCCGGGGAGCCCCAGCATTTT. Encoded protein: CASSYSSGEPQHF.

The sample holds a few counts of this clonotype. At one end the junction does not follow the germline gene, possibly because of a read error. The chain uses TRBV5-1 and TRBJ1-2, with D possibly being TRBD1 (5 bases). The CDR3 loop spans 14 amino acids. Germline CDR1 and CDR2: SGHRS and YFSETQ. In DNA, the CDR3 is TGCGCCAGCAGCCTTAGTGGCAGGGACTATGGCTACTGCTTC. It encodes CASSLSGRDYGYCF.